This TCR beta chain came from a study of blood T cell repertoires in COVID-19. The CDR3 covers 13 residues. Unmatched junction bases numbered 7, after V lost 8 bases and J lost 8 bases. Germline values: CDR1 LNHDA, CDR2 SQIVND (reference sequence). Here immunoSEQ multiplex PCR was the method, and the copy in TCRdb shows in-frame clones only, minus some. The sample includes a few hundred thousand clones, 88% of them seen just once. The Seattle patients joined while their infection was active and were tracked longitudinally afterward. The genes are TRBV19 and TRBJ1-4, with TRBD1 matching over 8 bases. The TCR comes from a woman in her fifties or sixties with COVID-19, enrolled during active disease. Sequenced material: peripheral blood. Here the CDR3 DNA reads TGTGCCAGTGGTTGGACAGGGAGCGAAAAACTGTTTTTT. Residues: CASGWTGSEKLFF.